Listed below are T cell receptor beta chains from one sample, sequenced in a study of blood T cell repertoires in COVID-19. Sequencing was performed with immunoSEQ multiplex PCR; in TCRdb, only in-frame clones are kept and a portion is missing. This sample carries 100,000 or so clones, roughly 70% of them seen once, and the ten largest clones take 13% to 15%. Sequencing was carried out using peripheral blood. These receptors came from a woman of 80 years or more with acute or convalescent COVID-19. CDR3s include the opening cysteine and the closing phenylalanine or tryptophan. The order of the fields is V gene, D gene, clone size, J gene, CDR3 protein, CDR3 DNA. A D gene is named only where the DNA matches it firmly. Rows give clone size only sometimes, using once, few, many, or a class for an expanded clone.

TRBV7-6	NA	NA	TRBJ2-7	CASSLMQGSSYEQYF	TGTGCCAGCAGCTTGATGCAGGGGTCCTCCTACGAGCAGTACTTC
TRBV11-2	NA	NA	TRBJ1-2	CASSLTADNYGYTF	TGTGCCAGCAGCTTAACGGCGGATAACTATGGCTACACCTTC
TRBV11-2	TRBD1	NA	TRBJ1-2	CASSLERTGDGYTF	TGTGCCAGCAGCTTAGAACGGACAGGGGATGGCTACACCTTC
TRBV7-8	NA	NA	TRBJ2-2	CASSSAATRTGELFF	TGTGCCAGCAGCTCAGCCGCGACTAGAACCGGGGAGCTGTTTTTT
TRBV6-2/TRBV6-3	TRBD2	many	TRBJ2-1	CASSYSGVGLAYAHEQFF	TGTGCCAGCAGTTACTCTGGGGTCGGACTAGCCTATGCTCATGAGCAGTTCTTC
TRBV6-4	NA	once	TRBJ1-1	CASSDSAGDDTEAFF	TGTGCCAGCAGTGACTCGGCAGGGGATGACACTGAAGCTTTCTTT
TRBV30	NA	NA	TRBJ1-2	CAWSRQTYGYTF	TGTGCCTGGAGCAGACAGACCTATGGCTACACCTTC
TRBV5-8	TRBD1	many	TRBJ2-1	CASSSAGTGLPYNEQFF	TGTGCCAGCAGCAGCGCCGGGACAGGGTTACCCTACAATGAGCAGTTCTTC
TRBV27	NA	NA	TRBJ1-1	CASTLRPDTEAFF	TGTGCCAGCACTCTGCGCCCGGACACTGAAGCTTTCTTT
TRBV27	NA	NA	TRBJ1-4	CASSVLHGRDYNEKLFF	TGTGCCAGCAGTGTGCTACACGGCAGGGATTATAATGAAAAACTGTTTTTT
TRBV4-1	TRBD1	once	TRBJ1-1	CASSQGQGGTEAFF	TGCGCCAGCAGCCAAGGCCAGGGGGGCACTGAAGCTTTCTTT
TRBV24-1	TRBD1	few	TRBJ2-5	CATSDLGDSRETQYF	TGTGCCACCAGTGATTTGGGGGACAGTCGGGAGACCCAGTACTTC
TRBV4-2	NA	once	TRBJ2-1	CASSQETYNEQFF	TGTGCCAGCAGCCAAGAGACTTACAATGAGCAGTTCTTC
TRBV28	TRBD2	few	TRBJ2-1	CASSLRRGALTRYNEQFF	TGTGCCAGCAGTTTAAGGCGGGGGGCCCTCACCCGCTACAATGAGCAGTTCTTC
TRBV11-2	NA	NA	TRBJ1-3	CASSQVALSGNTIYF	TGTGCCAGCAGCCAGGTGGCTCTCTCTGGAAACACCATATATTTT
TRBV4-2	TRBD1	once	TRBJ1-1	CASGTPGGTEAFF	TGTGCCAGCGGTACCCCAGGGGGCACTGAAGCTTTCTTT
TRBV4-2	NA	few	TRBJ1-2	CASSQDPQVFDYGYTF	TGTGCCAGCAGCCAAGATCCGCAGGTTTTTGACTATGGCTACACCTTC
TRBV7-3	NA	few	TRBJ1-6	CASSLNGRDNGSPLHF	TGTGCCAGCAGCTTAAACGGGAGGGACAATGGTTCACCCCTCCACTTT
TRBV5-1	NA	NA	TRBJ1-6	CASSERPGDSPLHF	TGCGCCAGCAGCGAGCGACCGGGGGATTCACCCCTCCACTTT
TRBV6-1	NA	once	TRBJ2-5	CASSSPQDGVETQYF	TGTGCCAGCAGTTCGCCACAGGATGGAGTGGAGACCCAGTACTTC
TRBV11-2	TRBD1	once	TRBJ2-5	CASSLVSVDRVYQETQYF	TGTGCCAGCAGCTTAGTCTCAGTGGACAGGGTCTACCAAGAGACCCAGTACTTC
TRBV7-2	NA	NA	TRBJ1-1	CASSFGGSTEAFF	TGTGCCAGCAGCTTCGGAGGGAGCACTGAAGCTTTCTTT